This TCR beta chain was captured in a study of T cells in Graves' hyperthyroidism and ophthalmopathy. V gave up 3 bases and J gave up 1 base, with 9 bases separating them. In germline, CDR1 is MDHEN, CDR2 SYDVKM. This CDR3 is 14 amino acids long. Amplification of TCR beta CDR3 regions was performed using RNA transcripts as template. TCR CDR3 underwent first-round RT-PCR with the HTBI primer set. A single record per CDR3 protein comes from TCRdb applying MiXCR to the multiplex PCR reads. The table has roughly 550,000 distinct CDR3 sequences, more than 15% seen once. This clonotype was observed many times.

Sequenced: blood. The chain links TRBV28 to TRBJ2-5, with D perhaps TRBD1 (6 bases). The TCR comes from a woman younger than 45 with Graves' ophthalmopathy. The CDR3 is CASSLGRGQETQYF. As DNA, the CDR3 is TGTGCCAGCAGTTTGGGCAGGGGCCAAGAGACCCAGTACTTC.